This T cell receptor beta chain was profiled in a study of CD8 T cell repertoires and HIV-1 epitope variants. Whole-study context: Enriched T cells were co-cultured with equal autologous T cell-negative cells. The baseline condition was 1M T cells left uncultured.

The repertoire was sequenced with immunoSEQ multiplex PCR; TCRdb's copy has only in-frame clones and lacks some. This sample has about 90,000 clones, with roughly four fifths found just once. The CDR3 has 13 amino acids. V lost 0 bases to trimming and J lost 1 base, with 7 bases between them. From germline, CDR1 is GTSNPN and CDR2 SVGIG (reference sequence). As to this clone: Its specificity is unknown.

Study results and caveats: Six of nine antigen-specific clonotypes appeared cross-reactive to autologous or escape variants.

This chain connects TRBV30 to TRBJ2-7; no firm D call. Sequencing was performed on uncultured baseline CD8+ T cells from peripheral blood mononuclear cells (PBMCs). The receptor was derived from a male donor with HIV. The CDR3 DNA sequence: TGTGCCTGGAGTGTTAGGAGTTCCTACGAGCAGTACTTC. It translates to CAWSVRSSYEQYF.